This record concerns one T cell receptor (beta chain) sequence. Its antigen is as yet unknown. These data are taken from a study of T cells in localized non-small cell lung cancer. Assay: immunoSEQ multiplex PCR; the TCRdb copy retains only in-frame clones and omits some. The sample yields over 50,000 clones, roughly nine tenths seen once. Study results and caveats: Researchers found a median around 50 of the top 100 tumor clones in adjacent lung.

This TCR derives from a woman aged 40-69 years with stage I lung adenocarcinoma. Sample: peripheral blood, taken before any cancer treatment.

This CDR3 is CASSLGLAIADTQYF. The CDR3 nucleotides read TGTGCCAGCAGCCTGGGACTAGCAATAGCAGATACGCAGTATTTT. The rearrangement joins TRBV7-9 to TRBJ2-3, with 9 bases aligning to TRBD2. This CDR3 has 15 residues. After removal of 5 bases from V and 4 bases from J, the junction contained 7 bases not matched to a gene. CDR1 and CDR2 (germline): SEHNR, FQNEAQ (reference sequence). The variable domain in full, completed from reference TRBV7-9 and TRBJ2-3, reads DTGVSQNPRHKITKRGQNVTFRCDPISEHNRLYWYRQTLGQGPEFLTYFQNEAQLEKSRLLSDRFSAERPKGSFSTLEIQRTEQGDSAMYLCASSLGLAIADTQYFGPGTRLTVL.